This TCR beta chain was recovered during a study of cytomegalovirus exposure and HLA in healthy donors. Broader study findings: Testing in vitro showed a few CMV-associated chains specific for CMV antigens. After further analysis at a later stage, 16,951 TCR beta sequences were associated with HLA alleles at 0.05 false discovery rate.

Primers: 60 Vbeta forward and 13 Jbeta reverse. TCRdb's table, derived via immunoSEQ multiplex PCR, lists solely in-frame clones and lacks some. Its table records approximately 100,000 clones. On this clone itself: Its antigen is not identified.

Specimen: PBMCs. This sequence originates from a man in his fifties or sixties in good health and CMV-seronegative.

The CDR3 is CASSIDHTVEAFF. In DNA form, the CDR3 reads TGTGCCAGTAGTATAGATCACACAGTTGAAGCTTTCTTT. V gene TRBV19 combines with J gene TRBJ1-1; the D is unclear. The germline V and J ends were trimmed by 0 bases and 7 bases, with 9 bases remaining between them. The CDR3 runs 13 residues. Germline values: CDR1 LNHDA, CDR2 SQIVND (reference sequence).